This T cell receptor (beta chain) was recovered during a study of T cell responses to AZD1222 COVID-19 vaccine. Libraries were prepared by immunoSEQ multiplex PCR; TCRdb keeps only in-frame clonotypes and omits some of them. This repertoire shows 150,000 to 200,000 clones, around 90% found once; its top ten account for 11%. The germline V gene encodes CDR1 SGHTA and CDR2 FQGNSA. Trimming removed 5 bases at V and 2 bases at J, with 13 bases between. The CDR3 loop spans 14 amino acids. This sequence joins TRBV7-2 and TRBJ2-7, with D perhaps TRBD2 (6 bases). This TCR derives from an adult who received the AZD1222 COVID-19 vaccine. The sequences come from peripheral blood, collected 28 days after the second AZD1222 dose. In DNA form, the CDR3 reads TGTGCCAGCAGCCCGTACGGACTAACCTACGAGCAGTACTTC. Translation: CASSPYGLTYEQYF. The full variable domain, rest sourced from reference TRBV7-2 and TRBJ2-7, is GAGVSQSPSNKVTEKGKDVELRCDPISGHTALYWYRQSLGQGLEFLIYFQGNSAPDKSGLPSDRFSAERTGGSVSTLTIQRTQQEDSAVYLCASSPYGLTYEQYFGPGTRLTVT.